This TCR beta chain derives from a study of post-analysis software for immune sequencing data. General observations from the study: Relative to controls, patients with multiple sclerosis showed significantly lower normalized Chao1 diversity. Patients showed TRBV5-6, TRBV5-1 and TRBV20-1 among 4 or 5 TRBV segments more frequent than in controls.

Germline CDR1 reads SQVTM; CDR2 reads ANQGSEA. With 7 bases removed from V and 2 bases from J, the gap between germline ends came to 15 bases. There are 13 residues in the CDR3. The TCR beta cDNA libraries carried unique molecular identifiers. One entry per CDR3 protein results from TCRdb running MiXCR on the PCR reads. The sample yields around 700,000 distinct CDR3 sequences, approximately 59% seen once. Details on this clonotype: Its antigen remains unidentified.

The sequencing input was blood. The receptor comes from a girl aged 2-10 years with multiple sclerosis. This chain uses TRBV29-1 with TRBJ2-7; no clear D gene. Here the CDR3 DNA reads TGCAGCGCGTTTTCAGACGATACCTACGAGCAGTACTTC. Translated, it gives CSAFSDDTYEQYF.